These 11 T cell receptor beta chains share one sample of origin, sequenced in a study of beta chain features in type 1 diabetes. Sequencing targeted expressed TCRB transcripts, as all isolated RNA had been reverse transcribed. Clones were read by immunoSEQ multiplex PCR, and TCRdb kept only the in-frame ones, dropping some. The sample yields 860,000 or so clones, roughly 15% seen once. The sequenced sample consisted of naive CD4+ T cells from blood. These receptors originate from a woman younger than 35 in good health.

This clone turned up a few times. The CDR3 protein is CAMAGTGGLYEQYF. The CDR3 DNA sequence: TGTGCCATGGCCGGGACAGGGGGCCTCTACGAGCAGTACTTC. The chain is built from TRBV10-3 and TRBJ2-7, with 12 bases identical to TRBD1. This CDR3 has 14 amino acids. Germline V gives CDR1 ENHRY, CDR2 SYGVKD. V lost 9 bases to trimming and J lost 3 bases; unmatched junction nucleotides: 6.

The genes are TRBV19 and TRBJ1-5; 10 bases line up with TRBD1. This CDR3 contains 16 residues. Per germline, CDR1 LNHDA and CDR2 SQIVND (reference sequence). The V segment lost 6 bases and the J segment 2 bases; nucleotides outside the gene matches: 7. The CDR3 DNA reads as TGTGCCAGTAGCATGGACAGGGGGAAGGGCAATCAGCCCCAGCATTTT. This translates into CASSMDRGKGNQPQHF.

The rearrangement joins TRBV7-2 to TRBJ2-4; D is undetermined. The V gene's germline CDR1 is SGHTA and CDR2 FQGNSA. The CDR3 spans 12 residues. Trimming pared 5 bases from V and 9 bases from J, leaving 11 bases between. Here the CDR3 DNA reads TGTGCCAGCAGCCCGAATGCTGGCATTCAGTACTTC. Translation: CASSPNAGIQYF.

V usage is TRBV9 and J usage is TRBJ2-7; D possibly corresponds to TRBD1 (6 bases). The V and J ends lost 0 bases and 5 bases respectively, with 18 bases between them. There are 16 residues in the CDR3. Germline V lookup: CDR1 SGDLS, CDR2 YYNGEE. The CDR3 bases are TGTGCCAGCAGCGTAGGATCCCGAGGGGGTTCTGACGAGCAGTACTTC. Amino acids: CASSVGSRGGSDEQYF.

The CDR3 DNA reads TGTGCCAGCAGCTTAGCAGGACTAGTCTCCTACGAGCAGTACTTC. Translating it yields CASSLAGLVSYEQYF. The gene calls are TRBV7-8 and TRBJ2-7, with TRBD2 matching over 7 bases. The CDR3 loop spans 15 amino acids. Trimming removed 0 bases from V and 0 bases from J; junction bases left unmatched: 2. Germline CDR1 and CDR2: SGHVS and FQNEAQ.

The CDR3 DNA reads TGCGCCAGCAGCCAGACCACAGGGATCATGGCTGGCTACACCTTC. Its protein product is CASSQTTGIMAGYTF. V and J are TRBV4-1 and TRBJ1-2, with a tentative D call TRBD1 (6 bases). Germline-derived CDR1 and CDR2 are MGHRA and YSYEKL. The CDR3 sequence is 15 residues long. Deletions cut 3 bases from V and 7 bases from J, with 18 bases between.

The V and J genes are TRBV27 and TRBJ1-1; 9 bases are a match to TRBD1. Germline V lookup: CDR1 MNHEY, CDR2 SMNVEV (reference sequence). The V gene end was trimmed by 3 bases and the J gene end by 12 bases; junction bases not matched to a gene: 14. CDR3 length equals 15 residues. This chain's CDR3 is CASSFSPGQGDPSFF. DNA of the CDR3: TGTGCCAGCAGTTTTTCTCCGGGACAGGGCGACCCGTCTTTCTTT.

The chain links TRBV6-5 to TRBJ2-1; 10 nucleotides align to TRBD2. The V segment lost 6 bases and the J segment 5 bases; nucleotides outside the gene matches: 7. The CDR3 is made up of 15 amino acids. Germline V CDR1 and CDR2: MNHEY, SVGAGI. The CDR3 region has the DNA TGTGCCAGCAGCCCATGGACTAGCGGTAACAATGAGCAGTTCTTC. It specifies CASSPWTSGNNEQFF.

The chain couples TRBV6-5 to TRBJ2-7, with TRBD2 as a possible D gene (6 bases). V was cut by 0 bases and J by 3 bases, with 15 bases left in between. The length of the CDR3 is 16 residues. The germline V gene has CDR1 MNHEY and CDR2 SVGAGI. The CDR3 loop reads CASSYSTFGGRYEQYF. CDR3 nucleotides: TGTGCCAGCAGTTACTCGACTTTCGGGGGTCGCTACGAGCAGTACTTC.

The CDR3 is CASSLGPIRDLSEQYF. In DNA form, the CDR3 reads TGTGCCAGCAGCCTAGGCCCCATCCGGGACCTCTCCGAGCAGTACTTC. This chain links TRBV7-3 with TRBJ2-7; D could derive from TRBD1 or TRBD2 (5 bases each). This CDR3 is 16 amino acids long. Germline V gene sequence: CDR1 SGHTA, CDR2 FQGTGA. Trimming removed 5 bases from V and 6 bases from J, with 23 bases in between. The full variable domain, with the rest looked up from reference TRBV7-3 and TRBJ2-7, is GAGVSQTPSNKVTEKGKYVELRCDPISGHTALYWYRQSLGQGPEFLIYFQGTGAADDSGLPNDRFFAVRPEGSVSTLKIQRTERGDSAVYLCASSLGPIRDLSEQYFGPGTRLTVT.

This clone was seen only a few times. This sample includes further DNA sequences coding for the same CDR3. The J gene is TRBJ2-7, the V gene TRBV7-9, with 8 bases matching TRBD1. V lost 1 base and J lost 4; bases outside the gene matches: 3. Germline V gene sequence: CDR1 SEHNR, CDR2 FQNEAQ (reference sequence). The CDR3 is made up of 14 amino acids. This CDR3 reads CASSLGTGPYEQYF. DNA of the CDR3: TGTGCCAGCAGCTTAGGGACAGGGCCTTACGAGCAGTACTTC.